This T cell receptor (beta chain) was captured by sequencing in a study of vaccination effects on CD4 cells after COVID-19. A note on this clone: As yet, its antigen is unknown.

With the ViraFEST assay, the study expanded antigen-specific CD4+ T cells using viral peptide pools, then sequenced them. Culture proceeded for approximately 9 days, and CD4+ T cells were then isolated. The participants, recipients of two vaccine doses, got either BNT162b2 or mRNA-1273. The researchers cultured some 2 million PBMC per well with roughly 11 IU/ml IL-2 and approximately 9.9 ug/ml peptides. Cultures received IL-2 medium that replaced half the medium on days 3 and 7. Trimming stripped 5 bases from V and 1 base from J, with 8 bases between. The CDR3 has 13 residues. Germline V gives CDR1 MNHEY, CDR2 SMNVEV (reference sequence). Assay: immunoSEQ multiplex PCR; the TCRdb copy retains only in-frame clones and omits some. The sample consists of 9,500 to 15,000 clones, roughly 70% of them appearing once. Notes on the study in general: In healthy vaccinees, only 1 of 255 vaccine-induced clones cross-reacted with common cold coronaviruses.

The TCR originated in a human donor who received a COVID-19 vaccine. This chain joins TRBV27 and TRBJ1-2; D not certain. Material: CD4+ T cells from PBMCs cultured with SARS-CoV-2 spike peptides, obtained after COVID-19 vaccination. The CDR3: CASSTAINYGYTF. In nucleotides, the CDR3 is TGTGCCAGCAGTACAGCGATTAACTATGGCTACACCTTC.